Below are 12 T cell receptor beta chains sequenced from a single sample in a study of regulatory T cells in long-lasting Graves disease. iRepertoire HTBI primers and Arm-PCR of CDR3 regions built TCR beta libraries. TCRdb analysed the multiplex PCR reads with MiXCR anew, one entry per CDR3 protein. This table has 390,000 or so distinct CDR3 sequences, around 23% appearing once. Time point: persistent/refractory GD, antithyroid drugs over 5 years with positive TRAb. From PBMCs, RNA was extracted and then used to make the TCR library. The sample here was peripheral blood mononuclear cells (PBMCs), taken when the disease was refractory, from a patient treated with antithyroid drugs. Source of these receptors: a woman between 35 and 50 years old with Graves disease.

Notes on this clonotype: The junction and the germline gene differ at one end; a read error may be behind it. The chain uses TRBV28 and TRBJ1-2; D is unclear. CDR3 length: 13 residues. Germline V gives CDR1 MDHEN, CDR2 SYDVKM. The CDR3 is CASSLGGSYGYAF. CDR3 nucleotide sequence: TGTGCCAGCAGTTTAGGAGGATCCTATGGCTACGCCTTC.

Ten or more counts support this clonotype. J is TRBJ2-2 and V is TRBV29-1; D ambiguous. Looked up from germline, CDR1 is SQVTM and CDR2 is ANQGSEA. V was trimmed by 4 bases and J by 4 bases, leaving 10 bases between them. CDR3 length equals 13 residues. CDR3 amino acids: CSVVGHLTGELFF. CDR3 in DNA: TGCAGCGTTGTAGGCCACCTCACCGGGGAGCTGTTTTTT.

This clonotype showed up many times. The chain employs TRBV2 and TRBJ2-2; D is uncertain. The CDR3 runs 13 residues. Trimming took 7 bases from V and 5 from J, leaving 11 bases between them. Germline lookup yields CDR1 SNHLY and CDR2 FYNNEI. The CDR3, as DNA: TGTGCCAGCAAGTGGGATCCAACCGGGGAGCTGTTTTTT. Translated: CASKWDPTGELFF.

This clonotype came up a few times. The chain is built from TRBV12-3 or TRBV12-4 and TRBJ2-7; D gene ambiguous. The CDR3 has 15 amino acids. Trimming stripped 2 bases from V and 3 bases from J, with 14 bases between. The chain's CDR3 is CASSLSGSKGYEQYF. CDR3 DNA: TGTGCCAGCAGTTTATCGGGCAGTAAAGGCTACGAGCAGTACTTC.

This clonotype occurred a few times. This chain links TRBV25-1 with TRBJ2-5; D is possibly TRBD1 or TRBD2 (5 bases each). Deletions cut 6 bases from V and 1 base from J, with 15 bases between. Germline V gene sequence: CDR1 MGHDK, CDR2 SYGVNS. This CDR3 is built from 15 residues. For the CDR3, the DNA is TGTGCCAGCAGGAAGGGACGGGGTGTCCAAGAGACCCAGTACTTC. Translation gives CASRKGRGVQETQYF.

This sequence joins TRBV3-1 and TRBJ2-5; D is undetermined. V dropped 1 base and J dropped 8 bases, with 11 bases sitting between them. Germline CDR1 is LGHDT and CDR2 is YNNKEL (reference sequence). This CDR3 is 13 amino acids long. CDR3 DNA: TGTGCCAGCAGCCAAGTTATACGAGAAACCCAGTACTTC. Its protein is CASSQVIRETQYF.

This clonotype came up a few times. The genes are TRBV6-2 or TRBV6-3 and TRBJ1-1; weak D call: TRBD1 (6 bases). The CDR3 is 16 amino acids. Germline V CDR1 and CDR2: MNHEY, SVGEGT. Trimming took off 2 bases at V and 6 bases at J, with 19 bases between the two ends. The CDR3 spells CASSYGWGGDVSEAFF. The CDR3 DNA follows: TGTGCCAGCAGTTACGGCTGGGGGGGCGACGTCTCTGAAGCTTTCTTT.

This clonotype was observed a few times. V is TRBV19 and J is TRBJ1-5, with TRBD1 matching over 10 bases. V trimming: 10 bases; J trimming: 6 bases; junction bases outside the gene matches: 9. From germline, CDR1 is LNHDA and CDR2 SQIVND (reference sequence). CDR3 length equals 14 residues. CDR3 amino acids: CATTRDRGSQPQHF. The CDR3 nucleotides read TGTGCCACCACACGGGACAGGGGAAGTCAGCCCCAGCATTTT.

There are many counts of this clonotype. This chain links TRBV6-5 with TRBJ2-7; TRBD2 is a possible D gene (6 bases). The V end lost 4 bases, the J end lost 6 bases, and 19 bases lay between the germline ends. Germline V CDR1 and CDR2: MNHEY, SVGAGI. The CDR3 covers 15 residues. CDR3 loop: CASSSVGGGIPEQYF. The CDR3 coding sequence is TGTGCCAGCAGTTCCGTCGGAGGCGGGATCCCCGAGCAGTACTTC.

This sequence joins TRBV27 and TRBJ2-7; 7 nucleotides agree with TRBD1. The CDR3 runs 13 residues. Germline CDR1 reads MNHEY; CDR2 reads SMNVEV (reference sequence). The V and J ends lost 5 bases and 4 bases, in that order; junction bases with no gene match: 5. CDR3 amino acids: CASSNWDSYEQYF. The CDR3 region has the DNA TGTGCCAGCAGTAACTGGGACAGTTACGAGCAGTACTTC.

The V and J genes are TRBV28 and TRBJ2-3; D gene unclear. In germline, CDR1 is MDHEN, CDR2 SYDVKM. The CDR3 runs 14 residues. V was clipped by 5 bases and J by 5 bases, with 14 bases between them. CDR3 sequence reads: CASSPPLRLDTQYF. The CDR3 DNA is TGTGCCAGCAGTCCACCCCTGCGCCTAGATACGCAGTATTTT.

For the CDR3, the DNA is TGTGCCAGCAGTTTATCAGGTAGCGGAACGCCCTACGAGCAGTACTTC. It yields the protein CASSLSGSGTPYEQYF. The chain is built from TRBV27 and TRBJ2-7; a possible D gene is TRBD2 (6 bases). V dropped 0 bases and J dropped 2 bases, with 14 bases sitting between them. The germline V gene has CDR1 MNHEY and CDR2 SMNVEV (reference sequence). The CDR3 runs to 16 residues.